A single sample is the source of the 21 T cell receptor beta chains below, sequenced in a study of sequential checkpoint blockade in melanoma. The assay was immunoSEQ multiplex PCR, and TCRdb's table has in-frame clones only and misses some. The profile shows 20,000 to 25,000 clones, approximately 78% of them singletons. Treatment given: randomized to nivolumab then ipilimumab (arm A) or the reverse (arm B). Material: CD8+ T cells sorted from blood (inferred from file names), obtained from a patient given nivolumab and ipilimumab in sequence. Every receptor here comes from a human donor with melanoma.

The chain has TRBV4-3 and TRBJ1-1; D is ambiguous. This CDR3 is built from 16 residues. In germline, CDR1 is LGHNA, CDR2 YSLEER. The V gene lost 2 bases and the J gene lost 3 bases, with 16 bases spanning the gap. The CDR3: CASSQTPRGLYTEAFF. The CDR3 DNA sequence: TGCGCCAGCAGCCAAACTCCCCGAGGGCTGTACACTGAAGCTTTCTTT.

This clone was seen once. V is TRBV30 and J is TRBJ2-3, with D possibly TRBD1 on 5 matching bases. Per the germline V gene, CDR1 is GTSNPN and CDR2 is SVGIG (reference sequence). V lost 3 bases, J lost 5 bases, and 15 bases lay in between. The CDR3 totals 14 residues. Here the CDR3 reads CAWSAGRRVDTQYF. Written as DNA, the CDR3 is TGTGCCTGGAGCGCAGGGCGCCGGGTAGATACGCAGTATTTT.

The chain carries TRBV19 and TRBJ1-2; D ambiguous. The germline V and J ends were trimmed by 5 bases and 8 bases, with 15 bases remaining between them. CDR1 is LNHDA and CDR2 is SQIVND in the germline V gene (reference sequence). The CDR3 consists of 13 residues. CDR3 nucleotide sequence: TGTGCCAGTAGTGTCGACTTGGACTCGGGCTACACCTTC. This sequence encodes CASSVDLDSGYTF.

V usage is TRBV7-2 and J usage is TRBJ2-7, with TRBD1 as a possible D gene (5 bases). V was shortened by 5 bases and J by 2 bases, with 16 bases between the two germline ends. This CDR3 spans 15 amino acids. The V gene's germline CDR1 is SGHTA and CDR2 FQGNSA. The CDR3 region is CASSAQSGNAYEQYF. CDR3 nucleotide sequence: TGTGCCAGCAGCGCCCAATCAGGGAATGCCTACGAGCAGTACTTC.

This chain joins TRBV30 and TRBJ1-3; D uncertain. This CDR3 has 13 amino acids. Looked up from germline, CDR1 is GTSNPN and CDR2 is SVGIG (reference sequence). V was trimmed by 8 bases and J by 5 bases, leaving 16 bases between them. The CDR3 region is CALRKGYRNTIYF. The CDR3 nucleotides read TGTGCCCTCAGGAAAGGTTACAGAAACACCATATATTTT.

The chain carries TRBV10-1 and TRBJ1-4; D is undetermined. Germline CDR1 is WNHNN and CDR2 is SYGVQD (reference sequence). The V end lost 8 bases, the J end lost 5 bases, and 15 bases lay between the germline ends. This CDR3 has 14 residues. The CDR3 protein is CASRKDGENEKLFF. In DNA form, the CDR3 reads TGCGCCAGCCGGAAGGACGGGGAAAATGAAAAACTGTTTTTT.

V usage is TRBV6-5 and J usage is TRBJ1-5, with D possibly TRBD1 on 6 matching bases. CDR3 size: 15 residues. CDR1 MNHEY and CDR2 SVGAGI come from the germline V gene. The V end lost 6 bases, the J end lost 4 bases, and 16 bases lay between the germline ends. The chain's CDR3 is CASRKGDRRNQPQHF. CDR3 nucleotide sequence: TGTGCCAGCAGAAAGGGGGACCGACGGAATCAGCCCCAGCATTTT.

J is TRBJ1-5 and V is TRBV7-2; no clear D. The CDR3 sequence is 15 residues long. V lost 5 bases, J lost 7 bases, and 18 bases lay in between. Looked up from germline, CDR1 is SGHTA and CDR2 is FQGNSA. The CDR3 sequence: CASSPQWRTGQPQHF. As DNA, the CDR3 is TGTGCCAGCAGCCCCCAATGGAGAACCGGGCAGCCCCAGCATTTT.

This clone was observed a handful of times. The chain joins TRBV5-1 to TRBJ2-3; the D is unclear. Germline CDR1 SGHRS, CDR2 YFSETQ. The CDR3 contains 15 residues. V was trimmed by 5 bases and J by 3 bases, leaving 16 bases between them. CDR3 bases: TGCGCCAGCAGGCTAACGACTCTGGTAACAGATACGCAGTATTTT. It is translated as CASRLTTLVTDTQYF.

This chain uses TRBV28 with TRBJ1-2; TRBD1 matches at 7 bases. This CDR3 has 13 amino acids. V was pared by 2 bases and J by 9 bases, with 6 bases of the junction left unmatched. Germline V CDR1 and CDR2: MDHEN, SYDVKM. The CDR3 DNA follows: TGTGCCAGCAGTTTAGGGCAGGGGGTTAGCTACACCTTC. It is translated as CASSLGQGVSYTF.

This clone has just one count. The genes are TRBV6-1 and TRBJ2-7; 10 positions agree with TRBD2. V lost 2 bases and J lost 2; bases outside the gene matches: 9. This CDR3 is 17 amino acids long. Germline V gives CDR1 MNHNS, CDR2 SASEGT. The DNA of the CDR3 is TGTGCCAGCAGTGAATTTCGGGCTAGCGGGAGCCCCTACGAGCAGTACTTC. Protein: CASSEFRASGSPYEQYF.

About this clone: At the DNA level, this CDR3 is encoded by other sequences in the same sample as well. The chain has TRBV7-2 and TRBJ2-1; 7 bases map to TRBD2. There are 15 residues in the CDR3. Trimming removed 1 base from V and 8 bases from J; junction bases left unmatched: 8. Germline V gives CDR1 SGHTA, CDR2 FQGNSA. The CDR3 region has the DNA TGTGCCAGCAGCTTAGACGGACTAGGCCCCGATGAGCAGTTCTTC. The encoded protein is CASSLDGLGPDEQFF.

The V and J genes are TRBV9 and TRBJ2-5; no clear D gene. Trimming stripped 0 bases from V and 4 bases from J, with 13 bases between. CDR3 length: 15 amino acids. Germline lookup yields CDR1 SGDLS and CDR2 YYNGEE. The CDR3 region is CASSVGPHPGETQYF. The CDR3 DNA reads TGTGCCAGCAGCGTAGGGCCCCACCCGGGAGAGACCCAGTACTTC.

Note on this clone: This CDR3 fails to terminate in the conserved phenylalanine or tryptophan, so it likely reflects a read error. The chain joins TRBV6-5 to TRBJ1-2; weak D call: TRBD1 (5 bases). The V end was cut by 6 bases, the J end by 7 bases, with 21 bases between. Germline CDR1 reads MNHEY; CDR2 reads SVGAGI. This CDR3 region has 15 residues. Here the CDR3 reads CASSKNQGNRPGYTL. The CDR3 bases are TGTGCCAGCAGCAAAAACCAGGGAAACAGGCCTGGCTACACCCTC.

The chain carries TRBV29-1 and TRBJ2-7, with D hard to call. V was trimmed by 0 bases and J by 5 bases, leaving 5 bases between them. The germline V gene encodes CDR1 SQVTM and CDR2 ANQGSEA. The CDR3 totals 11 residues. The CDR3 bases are TGCAGCGTTGAAGAGGGCGACGAGCAGTACTTC. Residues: CSVEEGDEQYF.

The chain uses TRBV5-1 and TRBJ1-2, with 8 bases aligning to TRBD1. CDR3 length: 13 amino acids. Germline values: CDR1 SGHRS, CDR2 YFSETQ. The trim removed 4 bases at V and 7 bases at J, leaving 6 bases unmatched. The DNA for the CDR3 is TGCGCCAGCAGCATAGGACAGGGAGCTGGCTACACCTTC. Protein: CASSIGQGAGYTF.

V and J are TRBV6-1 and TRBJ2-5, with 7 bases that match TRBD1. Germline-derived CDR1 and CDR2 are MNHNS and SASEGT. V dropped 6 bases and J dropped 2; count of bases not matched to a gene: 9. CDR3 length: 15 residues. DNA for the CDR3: TGTGCCAGCAGAGTCCCTGGCAGGGGGCAAGAGACCCAGTACTTC. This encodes CASRVPGRGQETQYF.

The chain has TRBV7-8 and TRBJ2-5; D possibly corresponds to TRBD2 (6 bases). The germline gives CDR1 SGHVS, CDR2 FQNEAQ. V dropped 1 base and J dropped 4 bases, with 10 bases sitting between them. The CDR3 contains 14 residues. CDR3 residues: CASSLVTEGETQYF. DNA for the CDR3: TGTGCCAGCAGCTTAGTTACGGAGGGAGAGACCCAGTACTTC. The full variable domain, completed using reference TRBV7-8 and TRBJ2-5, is GAGVSQSPRYKVAKRGQDVALRCDPISGHVSLFWYQQALGQGPEFLTYFQNEAQLDKSGLPSDRFFAERPEGSVSTLKIQRTQQEDSAVYLCASSLVTEGETQYFGPGTRLLVL.

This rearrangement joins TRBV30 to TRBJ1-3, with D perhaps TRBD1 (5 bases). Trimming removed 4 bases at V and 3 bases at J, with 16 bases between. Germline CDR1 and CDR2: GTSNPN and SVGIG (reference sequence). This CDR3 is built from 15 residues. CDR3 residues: CAWIGSGGVGNTIYF. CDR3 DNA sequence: TGTGCCTGGATCGGAAGTGGAGGGGTTGGAAACACCATATATTTT.

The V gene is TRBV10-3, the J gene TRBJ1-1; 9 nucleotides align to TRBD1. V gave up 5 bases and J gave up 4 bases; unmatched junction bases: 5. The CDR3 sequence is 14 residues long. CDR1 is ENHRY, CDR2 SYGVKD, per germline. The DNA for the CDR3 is TGTGCCATCAGTAGAACAGGGGGCCCCACTGAAGCTTTCTTT. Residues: CAISRTGGPTEAFF.

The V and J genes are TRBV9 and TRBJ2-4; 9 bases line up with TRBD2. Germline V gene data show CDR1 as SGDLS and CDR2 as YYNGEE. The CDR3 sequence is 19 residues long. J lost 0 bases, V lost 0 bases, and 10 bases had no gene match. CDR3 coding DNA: TGTGCCAGCAGCGTAGACCCAGCGGGAGGATCCCTAGCCAAAAACATTCAGTACTTC. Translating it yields CASSVDPAGGSLAKNIQYF.